Sequencing of this T cell receptor (beta chain) was carried out in a study of OX40 agonist ivuxolimab in advanced cancers. Produced via immunoSEQ multiplex PCR; TCRdb's table is partial and in-frame only. The repertoire has around 16,000 clones, 75% to 85% of them found once; the top ten carry 9.5% to 15%. This receptor was obtained from an adult with an advanced solid tumor such as melanoma, head and neck, liver or kidney cancer. Sequenced here: CD4+ or CD8+ T cells sorted from blood, sampled in a trial of the OX40 agonist ivuxolimab.

DNA of the CDR3: TGCGCCAGCAGCTACACTCCGGGACAGGGAGGTAATGAGCAGTTCTTC. Amino acid sequence: CASSYTPGQGGNEQFF. V usage is TRBV4-1 and J usage is TRBJ2-1; 9 nucleotides line up with TRBD1. This CDR3 is 16 amino acids long. CDR1 is MGHRA and CDR2 is YSYEKL in the germline V gene. The trim removed 5 bases at V and 7 bases at J, leaving 12 bases unmatched.